The 32 T cell receptor beta chains listed next were all sequenced from one sample in a study of beta chain features in type 1 diabetes. Sequenced material consisted of expressed TCRB transcripts (all of the isolated RNA was reverse transcribed). Only in-frame clones appear in the TCRdb table, and some are missing; sequencing was by immunoSEQ multiplex PCR. Found here are hundreds of thousands of clones, about 71% of them singletons; the top ten hold 0.053%. Sequenced input: naive CD4+ T cells from blood. The source of these receptors is a young man in good health.

The chain recombines TRBV5-1 with TRBJ2-1, with 9 positions matching TRBD1. The junction had 12 bases not matched to a gene; V was cut back by 7 bases and J by 4 bases. The CDR3 is 16 amino acids. CDR1 SGHRS and CDR2 YFSETQ come from the germline V gene. The chain's CDR3 is CASRIRPGTGYNEQFF. DNA of the CDR3: TGCGCCAGCCGCATCCGACCCGGGACAGGGTACAATGAGCAGTTCTTC.

In its sample, this clone was seen once. The chain is built from TRBV14 and TRBJ2-1; D might be TRBD2 (7 bases). This CDR3 is built from 18 residues. Deletions cut 0 bases from V and 4 bases from J, with 19 bases between. Per the germline V gene, CDR1 is SGHDN and CDR2 is FVKESK. The CDR3 loop is CASSQDRASGQLYNEQFF. In DNA, the CDR3 is TGTGCCAGCAGCCAAGATCGTGCTAGCGGACAGCTTTACAATGAGCAGTTCTTC.

This chain uses TRBV10-3 with TRBJ2-1; D is perhaps TRBD1 or TRBD2 (5 bases each). The CDR3 is 13 amino acids. Germline values: CDR1 ENHRY, CDR2 SYGVKD. Trimming stripped 7 bases from V and 10 bases from J, with 17 bases between. For the CDR3, the DNA is TGTGCCATCACCGGGACGTTGGACGCGGAGCAGTTCTTC. As protein: CAITGTLDAEQFF.

The rearrangement links TRBV7-9 to TRBJ1-1; 7 bases map to TRBD1. Germline V CDR1 and CDR2: SEHNR, FQNEAQ (reference sequence). This CDR3 is built from 14 residues. The junction had 6 bases not matched to a gene; V was cut back by 5 bases and J by 3 bases. The CDR3 nucleotides are TGTGCCAGCAGCCCAAACAGGGGCCACACTGAAGCTTTCTTT. Protein product: CASSPNRGHTEAFF.

The rearrangement links TRBV9 to TRBJ2-6, with D unresolved. The CDR3 is made up of 15 amino acids. V lost 7 bases to trimming and J lost 0 bases, with 11 bases between them. Germline lookup yields CDR1 SGDLS and CDR2 YYNGEE. The CDR3 region has the DNA TGTGCCAGCGCACAAAGAAGCTCTGGGGCCAACGTCCTGACTTTC. It is translated as CASAQRSSGANVLTF.

This clone was observed a few times. Other DNA variants within this sample encode the same CDR3. This rearrangement joins TRBV29-1 to TRBJ1-1, with D perhaps matching TRBD1 (5 bases). CDR3 length: 13 residues. V gave up 4 bases and J gave up 0 bases, with 9 bases separating them. Germline CDR1 is SQVTM and CDR2 is ANQGSEA. The CDR3 nucleotides read TGCAGCGTTGTGAGACAGTTGAACACTGAAGCTTTCTTT. It codes for CSVVRQLNTEAFF.

The rearrangement uses TRBV5-1 and TRBJ2-7; D may be TRBD1 (6 bases). Deletions cut 2 bases from V and 7 bases from J, with 16 bases between. Germline V gene sequence: CDR1 SGHRS, CDR2 YFSETQ. There are 14 residues in the CDR3. Here the CDR3 DNA reads TGCGCCAGCAGCTTACCGACAGGCGGAGAAGAGCAGTACTTC. This translates into CASSLPTGGEEQYF.

The chain links TRBV7-9 to TRBJ2-7, with D tentatively TRBD1 or TRBD2 (5 bases each). CDR1 SEHNR and CDR2 FQNEAQ come from the germline V gene (reference sequence). Trimming pared 5 bases from V and 2 bases from J, leaving 22 bases between. CDR3 length: 17 residues. The CDR3 DNA sequence: TGTGCCAGCAGCCCCCCTGCGGGCAGGGCAACACCCTACGAGCAGTACTTC. It is translated as CASSPPAGRATPYEQYF.

This clone was seen only a few times. V and J are TRBV6-6 and TRBJ1-5; 7 bases map to TRBD1. Unmatched junction bases numbered 9, after V lost 7 bases and J lost 6 bases. The CDR3 covers 14 residues. The germline gives CDR1 MNHNY, CDR2 SVGAGI (reference sequence). The chain's CDR3 is CASTNTGAVQPQHF. CDR3 bases: TGTGCCAGCACCAACACAGGGGCGGTTCAGCCCCAGCATTTT.

This clone was recorded only once. The chain combines TRBV28 with TRBJ2-5; D is unresolved. CDR1 and CDR2 (germline): MDHEN, SYDVKM. The CDR3 is made up of 12 amino acids. The V end lost 5 bases, the J end lost 5 bases, and 9 bases lay between the germline ends. The CDR3 DNA reads TGTGCCAGCAGTCCATACCTGGAGACCCAGTACTTC. Its protein is CASSPYLETQYF.

This chain uses TRBV11-2 with TRBJ1-1; the match to TRBD1 covers 9 bases. J gave up 5 bases and V 3 bases, and 7 bases lay outside the gene matches. Germline values: CDR1 SGHAT, CDR2 FQNNGV. The CDR3 is 15 residues long. The CDR3 coding sequence is TGTGCCAGCAGCTTTGCCGGGACAGGGAGAACTGAAGCTTTCTTT. It specifies CASSFAGTGRTEAFF.

The chain joins TRBV29-1 to TRBJ1-1, with D perhaps matching TRBD1 (5 bases). V was clipped by 5 bases and J by 5 bases, with 9 bases between them. The germline V gene encodes CDR1 SQVTM and CDR2 ANQGSEA. The CDR3 runs to 11 residues. CDR3: CSVRRGTEAFF. The CDR3 bases are TGCAGCGTTCGCCGGGGGACTGAAGCTTTCTTT.

The rearrangement links TRBV2 to TRBJ2-3, with D unclear. The CDR3 is 15 amino acids. Trimming left V 6 bases short and J 0 bases short, with 13 bases between. CDR1 SNHLY and CDR2 FYNNEI come from the germline V gene. The DNA of the CDR3 is TGTGCCAGCAGCTACGGGCAGTCTAGCACAGATACGCAGTATTTT. This gives the protein CASSYGQSSTDTQYF.

The chain is built from TRBV30 and TRBJ2-2; D is unclear. Germline lookup yields CDR1 GTSNPN and CDR2 SVGIG (reference sequence). The CDR3 has 14 amino acids. Trimming shortened V by 0 bases and J by 4 bases, and 9 bases separated the two germline ends. In nucleotides, the CDR3 is TGTGCCTGGAGTGTGGAAAGGGTCACCGGGGAGCTGTTTTTT. This encodes CAWSVERVTGELFF.

As concerns this clone: Other DNA sequences of this sample code for an identical CDR3. The CDR3 protein is CASSLLGEQYF. The CDR3 DNA is TGTGCCAGCAGTTTATTAGGCGAGCAGTACTTC. The V gene is TRBV28, the J gene TRBJ2-7; D is unresolved. CDR3 length: 11 residues. Between the trimmed V and J ends, which lost 1 base and 6 bases, there was a span of 4 bases. Germline values: CDR1 MDHEN, CDR2 SYDVKM.

This chain links TRBV9 with TRBJ2-1; D possibly matches TRBD1 or TRBD2 (5 bases each). CDR1 SGDLS and CDR2 YYNGEE come from the germline V gene. The CDR3 is 14 amino acids. V was shortened by 4 bases and J by 4 bases, with 12 bases between the two germline ends. The CDR3 coding sequence is TGTGCCAGCAGCTCCGAGGGACCGTACAATGAGCAGTTCTTC. This encodes CASSSEGPYNEQFF.

This chain links TRBV29-1 with TRBJ2-3; TRBD2 matches 8 bases. The CDR3 covers 13 residues. The V segment lost 2 bases and the J segment 6 bases; nucleotides outside the gene matches: 4. Germline V lookup: CDR1 SQVTM, CDR2 ANQGSEA. CDR3 residues: CSVERAGEDTQYF. The CDR3 region has the DNA TGCAGCGTTGAACGAGCGGGAGAGGATACGCAGTATTTT.

This clone was counted only a few times. This chain uses TRBV30 with TRBJ1-2; no clear D gene. Germline V lookup: CDR1 GTSNPN, CDR2 SVGIG (reference sequence). The CDR3 is 14 amino acids. V was clipped by 2 bases and J by 5 bases, with 15 bases between them. The CDR3 DNA follows: TGTGCCTGGAGTACTGGGAACACGAAATATGGCTACACCTTC. Its translation: CAWSTGNTKYGYTF.

V and J are TRBV29-1 and TRBJ1-1; D is ambiguous. Between the trimmed V and J ends, which lost 8 bases and 3 bases, there was a span of 16 bases. CDR1 is SQVTM, CDR2 ANQGSEA, per germline. CDR3 size: 13 residues. CDR3 sequence (DNA): TGCAGCTCTGGTCCCTTAAGGGACACTGAAGCTTTCTTT. It translates to CSSGPLRDTEAFF.

Only a few counts were recorded for this clone. CDR3 sequence (DNA): TGTGCCTGGAGTGTACAGCAGAACACTGAAGCTTTCTTT. Protein sequence: CAWSVQQNTEAFF. The chain has TRBV30 and TRBJ1-1, with D hard to call. The germline V gene has CDR1 GTSNPN and CDR2 SVGIG (reference sequence). Trimming pared 0 bases from V and 1 base from J, leaving 6 bases between. This CDR3 has 13 amino acids.

This rearrangement joins TRBV30 to TRBJ2-6; no clear D. CDR3 size: 17 residues. Trimming cost V 1 base and J 2 bases, with 15 bases left between them. Germline lookup yields CDR1 GTSNPN and CDR2 SVGIG (reference sequence). CDR3 in DNA: TGTGCCTGGAGTGCGGCCAGATGGTCTGCTGGGGCCAACGTCCTGACTTTC. Amino acids: CAWSAARWSAGANVLTF.

This sequence joins TRBV10-3 and TRBJ2-7; D unclear. Germline values: CDR1 ENHRY, CDR2 SYGVKD. The CDR3 totals 14 residues. Trimming stripped 4 bases from V and 0 bases from J, with 10 bases between. The CDR3 loop is CAISVLGSSYEQYF. CDR3 sequence (DNA): TGTGCCATCAGTGTTCTAGGGTCCTCCTACGAGCAGTACTTC.

The rearrangement joins TRBV11-3 to TRBJ2-2, with D uncertain. Deletions cut 4 bases from V and 4 bases from J, with 16 bases between. Germline CDR1 and CDR2: SGHNT and YENEEA. The CDR3 sequence is 16 residues long. The CDR3 here is CASSSGSGVGTGELFF. For the CDR3, the DNA is TGTGCCAGCAGCTCCGGGTCAGGTGTTGGCACCGGGGAGCTGTTTTTT.

V and J are TRBV9 and TRBJ2-3; D perhaps matches TRBD1 (5 bases). The V gene's germline CDR1 is SGDLS and CDR2 YYNGEE. Trimming stripped 2 bases from V and 5 bases from J, with 9 bases between. The CDR3 is made up of 13 amino acids. In DNA form, the CDR3 reads TGTGCCAGCAGCGTTTCCCAGGGAGATACGCAGTATTTT. Its protein product is CASSVSQGDTQYF. The complete variable domain, with remaining parts taken from reference TRBV9 and TRBJ2-3, reads DSGVTQTPKHLITATGQRVTLRCSPRSGDLSVYWYQQSLDQGLQFLIQYYNGEERAKGNILERFSAQQFPDLHSELNLSSLELGDSALYFCASSVSQGDTQYFGPGTRLTVL.

The rearrangement joins TRBV10-3 to TRBJ2-1, with 7 bases that match TRBD1. The CDR3 loop spans 12 amino acids. Germline loops: CDR1 ENHRY, CDR2 SYGVKD. V was pared by 6 bases and J by 6 bases, with 2 bases of the junction left unmatched. Here the CDR3 reads CAISGDSNEQFF. CDR3 sequence (DNA): TGTGCCATCAGCGGGGACAGCAATGAGCAGTTCTTC.

This clone came up a few times. The rearrangement uses TRBV9 and TRBJ2-3; 9 bases line up with TRBD2. The CDR3 is 14 amino acids. Unmatched junction bases numbered 2, after V lost 4 bases and J lost 2 bases. CDR1 SGDLS and CDR2 YYNGEE come from the germline V gene. CDR3 nucleotides: TGTGCCAGCAGCCTGGGACTAGCCACAGATACGCAGTATTTT. Residues: CASSLGLATDTQYF.

This chain links TRBV11-2 with TRBJ2-2, with D possibly matching TRBD2 (7 bases). Trimming removed 6 bases from V and 4 bases from J, with 15 bases in between. This CDR3 has 15 amino acids. CDR1 is SGHAT and CDR2 is FQNNGV in the germline V gene. The CDR3 spells CASRGAGARTGELFF. The CDR3 region has the DNA TGTGCCAGCAGGGGCGCGGGGGCGCGCACCGGGGAGCTGTTTTTT.

With respect to this clone: An end of the junction differs from the germline gene, which may be a read error. V and J are TRBV27 and TRBJ2-1, with TRBD2 matching over 9 bases. The V gene's germline CDR1 is MNHEY and CDR2 SMNVEV (reference sequence). CDR3 length: 15 amino acids. Here the CDR3 DNA reads TGTGCCAGCATTTTACGGCTAGCGGGACAAAACGAGCAGTTCTTC. Amino acids: CASILRLAGQNEQFF.

This sequence joins TRBV30 and TRBJ2-2; possible D gene TRBD2, 5 bases. The V end lost 0 bases, the J end lost 2 bases, and 10 bases lay between the germline ends. CDR1 is GTSNPN, CDR2 SVGIG, per germline (reference sequence). CDR3 length: 15 amino acids. The CDR3 region is CAWSVGGTNTGELFF. The CDR3 DNA reads as TGTGCCTGGAGTGTAGGAGGCACTAACACCGGGGAGCTGTTTTTT. The full variable domain, rest sourced from reference TRBV30 and TRBJ2-2, is SQTIHQWPATLVQPVGSPLSLECTVEGTSNPNLYWYRQAAGRGLQLLFYSVGIGQISSEVPQNLSASRPQDRQFILSSKKLLLSDSGFYLCAWSVGGTNTGELFFGEGSRLTVL.

This sequence joins TRBV5-1 and TRBJ2-1, with D possibly matching TRBD2 (6 bases). The V end was cut by 4 bases, the J end by 0 bases, with 11 bases between. Germline V gives CDR1 SGHRS, CDR2 YFSETQ. The CDR3 spans 15 residues. The CDR3 region is CASSLHGSSYNEQFF. CDR3 bases: TGCGCCAGCAGCCTACACGGGAGCTCCTACAATGAGCAGTTCTTC.

The rearrangement links TRBV7-2 to TRBJ2-1, with D unresolved. This CDR3 contains 14 residues. The V gene's germline CDR1 is SGHTA and CDR2 FQGNSA. Deletions cut 1 base from V and 4 bases from J, with 8 bases between. The DNA of the CDR3 is TGTGCCAGCAGCTTAGTAGGTCGATACAATGAGCAGTTCTTC. Protein product: CASSLVGRYNEQFF.

The chain combines TRBV2 with TRBJ2-3; unclear D gene. Germline assignment: CDR1 SNHLY and CDR2 FYNNEI. The V gene lost 8 bases and the J gene lost 3 bases, with 9 bases spanning the gap. This CDR3 spans 12 amino acids. The CDR3 region is CASGVETDTQYF. CDR3 DNA: TGTGCCAGCGGGGTAGAGACAGATACGCAGTATTTT.